The text below deals with one T cell receptor beta chain. The record originates from a study of technical replicates of blood from four donors. Sequencing used immunoSEQ multiplex PCR; TCRdb keeps in-frame clones, though not all of them. This table has under 95,000 clones, roughly 94% appearing once. The TCR was taken from a human donor in good health. The sample comprised T cells isolated from PBMCs.

The CDR3, as DNA: TGTGCCAGCAGCCGACTTAACTCTGGAAACACCATATATTTT. This codes for CASSRLNSGNTIYF. The chain has TRBV6-5 and TRBJ1-3; D is unresolved. V dropped 6 bases and J dropped 0 bases, with 9 bases sitting between them. CDR1 and CDR2 (germline): MNHEY, SVGAGI. The CDR3 has 14 residues.